This T cell receptor beta chain was recovered during a study of CD8+ T cells in alopecia areata. In each case, RNA was isolated and then reverse transcribed into cDNA as the sequencing template. The method was immunoSEQ multiplex PCR; TCRdb's version includes in-frame clones alone and lacks a portion of them. The data show some 220,000 clones, 50% to 70% seen once. This clone has just a few counts. The CDR3 runs to 12 residues. The germline V gene has CDR1 SEHNR and CDR2 FQNEAQ (reference sequence). V dropped 3 bases and J dropped 4 bases, with 6 bases sitting between them. This sample's treatment: oral pan-JAK inhibitor, 5-10 mg twice daily.

The material sequenced was CD4+ T cells sorted from blood, taken at week 4, from a patient treated with tofacitinib. This clonotype was sampled from a human donor with alopecia areata. The V and J genes are TRBV7-9 and TRBJ2-5, with D possibly matching TRBD2 (6 bases). The CDR3 nucleotides read TGTGCCAGCAGCTTCGGGAGAGAGACCCAGTACTTC. This sequence encodes CASSFGRETQYF.